These 4 T cell receptor beta chains came from one sample sequenced in a study of cytomegalovirus exposure and HLA in healthy donors. PCR used 60 Vbeta primers and 13 Jbeta primers. The protocol was immunoSEQ multiplex PCR, while the TCRdb copy is restricted to in-frame clones and leaves out a portion. The sample lists roughly 150,000 clones, approximately 81% occurring once. Sequencing input: PBMCs. All receptors derive from a boy under 10 years old in good health and CMV-seronegative.

A few counts support this clone. The genes are TRBV29-1 and TRBJ1-1; tentative D call: TRBD1 (6 bases). V lost 0 bases, J lost 6 bases, and 17 bases lay in between. The CDR3 consists of 15 residues. Germline V gives CDR1 SQVTM, CDR2 ANQGSEA. Here the CDR3 reads CSVEDGAGVVAEAFF. CDR3 coding DNA: TGCAGCGTTGAAGATGGGGCAGGGGTGGTCGCTGAAGCTTTCTTT.

The rearrangement joins TRBV7-3 to TRBJ1-1; 7 nucleotides line up with TRBD1. CDR1 is SGHTA and CDR2 is FQGTGA in the germline V gene. The CDR3 is 15 residues long. The V gene end was trimmed by 5 bases and the J gene end by 0 bases; junction bases not matched to a gene: 6. The CDR3 nucleotides read TGTGCCAGCAGCCGTGACACAGGGGTGAACACTGAAGCTTTCTTT. The encoded protein is CASSRDTGVNTEAFF.

J is TRBJ2-1 and V is TRBV14; 10 bases are a match to TRBD2. The CDR3 is 20 amino acids. The trim removed 0 bases at V and 0 bases at J, leaving 11 bases unmatched. Germline-derived CDR1 and CDR2 are SGHDN and FVKESK. The CDR3 DNA is TGTGCCAGCAGCCAAGACCCGAGCCTAGCGGGGGCCAGCTCCTACAATGAGCAGTTCTTC. Its protein product is CASSQDPSLAGASSYNEQFF.

The chain employs TRBV5-6 and TRBJ2-7; possible D gene TRBD1, 6 bases. The CDR3 contains 13 residues. With 3 bases removed from V and 3 bases from J, the gap between germline ends came to 10 bases. Germline V gene sequence: CDR1 SGHDT, CDR2 YYEEEE. DNA for the CDR3: TGTGCCAGCAGCTCGGACAGTTACTACGAGCAGTACTTC. Protein product: CASSSDSYYEQYF.